Reported below is one TCR beta chain. What it binds is not known. Repertoires were generated with immunoSEQ multiplex PCR, while TCRdb's copy carries only in-frame clones and drops some. The table shows tens of thousands of clones, with around 91% occurring only once. This sample was taken from a study of T cell responses to AZD1222 COVID-19 vaccine. Study findings and constraints: None of the repertoires were sampled until the peak T cell response had passed.

Germline V gene lookup returns CDR1 MNHEY and CDR2 SVGAGI. This CDR3 is built from 16 residues. The V and J ends lost 0 bases and 2 bases respectively, with 11 bases between them. This receptor was identified in an adult in good health. The material was peripheral blood, obtained on day 0 of MenACWY control vaccination. This chain connects TRBV6-5 to TRBJ1-3; D not resolved. CDR3 protein: CASSYSIMGAGNTIYF. CDR3 DNA: TGTGCCAGCAGTTACTCGATAATGGGTGCTGGAAACACCATATATTTT.